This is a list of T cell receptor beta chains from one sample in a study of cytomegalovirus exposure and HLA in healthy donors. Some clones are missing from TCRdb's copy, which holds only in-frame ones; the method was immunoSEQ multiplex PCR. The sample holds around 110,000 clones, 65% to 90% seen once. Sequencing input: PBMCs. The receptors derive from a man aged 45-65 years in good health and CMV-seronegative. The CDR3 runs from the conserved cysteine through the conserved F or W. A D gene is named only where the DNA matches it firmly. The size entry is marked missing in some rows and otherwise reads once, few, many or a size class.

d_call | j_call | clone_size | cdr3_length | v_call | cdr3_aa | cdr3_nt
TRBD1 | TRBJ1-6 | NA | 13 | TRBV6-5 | CASRSGQGSPLHF | TGTGCCAGCAGATCCGGACAGGGTTCACCCCTCCACTTT
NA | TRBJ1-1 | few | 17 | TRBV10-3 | CAISGSQGPPGNTEAFF | TGTGCCATCAGTGGATCACAGGGCCCCCCAGGGAACACTGAAGCTTTCTTT
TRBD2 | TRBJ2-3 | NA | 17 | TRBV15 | CATSRETSGASEDTQYF | TGTGCCACCAGCAGAGAGACTAGCGGGGCTTCCGAGGATACGCAGTATTTT
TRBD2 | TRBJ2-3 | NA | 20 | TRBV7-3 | CASSSLTGRGASGGTDTQYF | TGTGCCAGCAGCTCGTTGACCGGCCGGGGGGCCTCGGGAGGGACGGATACGCAGTATTTT
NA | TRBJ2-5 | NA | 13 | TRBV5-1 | CASSFGEGETQYF | TGCGCCAGCAGCTTCGGGGAAGGGGAGACCCAGTACTTC
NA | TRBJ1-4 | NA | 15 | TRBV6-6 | CASSPGRGASEKLFF | TGTGCCAGCAGTCCTGGGAGGGGTGCTTCGGAAAAACTGTTTTTT
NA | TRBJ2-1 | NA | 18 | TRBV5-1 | CASSLGAGQGLRYNEQFF | TGCGCCAGCAGCTTGGGGGCAGGCCAGGGACTCCGCTACAATGAGCAGTTCTTC
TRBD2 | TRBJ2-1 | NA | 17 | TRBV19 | CASRSLGLAGGAHEQFF | TGTGCCAGTAGAAGCCTGGGACTAGCGGGGGGCGCACATGAGCAGTTCTTC
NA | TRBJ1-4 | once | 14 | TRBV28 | CASSSGLTNEKLFF | TGTGCCAGCAGTTCAGGGTTGACGAATGAAAAACTGTTTTTT
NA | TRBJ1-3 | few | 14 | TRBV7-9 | CASSLSLGENTIYF | TGTGCCAGCAGCTTAAGTCTGGGAGAAAACACCATATATTTT
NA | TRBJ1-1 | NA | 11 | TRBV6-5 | CAAKRRGEAFF | TGTGCCGCAAAACGTAGGGGGGAAGCTTTCTTT
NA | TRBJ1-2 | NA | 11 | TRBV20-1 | CSARAVYGYTF | TGCAGTGCTAGAGCGGTCTATGGCTACACCTTC
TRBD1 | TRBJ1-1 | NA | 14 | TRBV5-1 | CASGPGQGYTEAFF | TGCGCCAGCGGACCGGGACAGGGGTACACTGAAGCTTTCTTT
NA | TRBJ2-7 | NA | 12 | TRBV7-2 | CASSLLQLEQYF | TGTGCCAGCAGCTTATTACAGCTCGAGCAGTACTTC
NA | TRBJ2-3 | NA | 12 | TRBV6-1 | CARGGRADTQYF | TGTGCCAGAGGGGGGAGGGCAGATACGCAGTATTTT
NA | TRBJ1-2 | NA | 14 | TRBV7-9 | CSSWGGQALYGYTF | TGTTCCTCCTGGGGGGGGCAGGCCCTCTATGGCTACACCTTC